This entry describes one T cell receptor beta chain. Its specificity is unknown. The sample originates from a study of OX40 agonist ivuxolimab in advanced cancers. Per germline, CDR1 SGHRS and CDR2 YFSETQ. CDR3 length: 17 residues. V dropped 5 bases and J dropped 3; count of bases not matched to a gene: 10. General study results and limits: CD4+ and CD8+ T cells in blood underwent clonal expansion by week 6 at 0.1 to 3.0 mg/kg. Low normalized T-cell clonal expansion was also seen in some nonresponders. Among the lowest levels of clonal expansion were found in partial responders at 0.1-3.0 mg/kg.

Measured with immunoSEQ multiplex PCR; TCRdb has only the in-frame clones, and not every one. The data show some 50,000 clones, roughly 84% seen once. The specimen was CD4+ or CD8+ T cells sorted from blood, collected in a trial of the OX40 agonist ivuxolimab. The TCR comes from an adult with an advanced solid tumor such as melanoma, head and neck, liver or kidney cancer. The chain has TRBV5-1 and TRBJ2-3; 12 nucleotides agree with TRBD2. The CDR3 region has the DNA TGCGCCAGCAGGCCCCGACTAGCGGGAGTTAGTACAGATACGCAGTATTTT. Translation: CASRPRLAGVSTDTQYF.